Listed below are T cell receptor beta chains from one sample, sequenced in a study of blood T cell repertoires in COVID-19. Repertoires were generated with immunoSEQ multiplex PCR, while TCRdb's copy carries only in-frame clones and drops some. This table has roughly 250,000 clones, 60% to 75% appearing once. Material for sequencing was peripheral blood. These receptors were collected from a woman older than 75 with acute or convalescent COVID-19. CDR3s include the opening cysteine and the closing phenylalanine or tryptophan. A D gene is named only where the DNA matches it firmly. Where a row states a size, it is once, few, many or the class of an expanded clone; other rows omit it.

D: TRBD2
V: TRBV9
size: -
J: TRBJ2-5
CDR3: CASSYSGGVGQETQYF
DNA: TGTGCCAGCAGCTATAGCGGGGGGGTCGGTCAAGAGACCCAGTACTTC

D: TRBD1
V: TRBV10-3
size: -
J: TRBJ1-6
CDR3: CAISGTDRGNSPLHF
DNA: TGTGCCATCAGTGGGACGGACAGGGGAAATTCACCCCTCCACTTT

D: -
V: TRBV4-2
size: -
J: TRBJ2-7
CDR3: CASSQDIQRTYYEQYF
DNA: TGTGCCAGCAGCCAAGATATACAGCGGACGTACTACGAGCAGTACTTC

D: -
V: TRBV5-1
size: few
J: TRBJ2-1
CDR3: CASSLPGLLPYNEQFF
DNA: TGCGCCAGCAGCTTACCGGGACTTTTGCCCTACAATGAGCAGTTCTTC

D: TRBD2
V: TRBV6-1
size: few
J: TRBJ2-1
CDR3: CASSETSGGSSYNEQFF
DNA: TGTGCCAGCAGTGAGACTAGCGGGGGTAGCTCCTACAATGAGCAGTTCTTC

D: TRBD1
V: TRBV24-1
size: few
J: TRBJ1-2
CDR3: CATSVDRDLFYGYTF
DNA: TGTGCCACCAGCGTGGACAGGGACCTTTTCTATGGCTACACCTTC

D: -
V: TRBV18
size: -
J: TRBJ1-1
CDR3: CASSQGLNTEAFF
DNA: TGTGCCAGCTCACAGGGGTTGAACACTGAAGCTTTCTTT

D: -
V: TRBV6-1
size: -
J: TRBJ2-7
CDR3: CASSEHGQGGIYEQYF
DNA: TGTGCCAGCAGTGAACATGGGCAGGGGGGAATCTACGAGCAGTACTTC

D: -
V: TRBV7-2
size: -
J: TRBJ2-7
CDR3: CASSSQGGWEQYF
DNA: TGTGCCAGCAGCTCACAGGGAGGGTGGGAGCAGTACTTC

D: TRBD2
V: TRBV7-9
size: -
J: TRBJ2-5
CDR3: CASSLVFAGLAGEETQYF
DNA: TGTGCCAGCAGCTTAGTTTTCGCGGGACTAGCGGGGGAAGAGACCCAGTACTTC

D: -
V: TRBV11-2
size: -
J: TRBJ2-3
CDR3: CASSLERTVSSTDTQYF
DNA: TGTGCCAGCAGCTTAGAGAGGACAGTTAGTTCCACAGATACGCAGTATTTT

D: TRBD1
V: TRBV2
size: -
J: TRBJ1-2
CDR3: CASSLGQGYNYGYTF
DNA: TGTGCCAGCAGCCTGGGACAGGGGTATAACTATGGCTACACCTTC

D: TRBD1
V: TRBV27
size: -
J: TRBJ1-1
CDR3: CASSSSKPTGRLTEAFF
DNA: TGTGCCAGCAGTTCATCGAAACCGACAGGGAGGCTCACTGAAGCTTTCTTT

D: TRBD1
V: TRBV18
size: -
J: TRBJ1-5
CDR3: CASSARDRLPGGQPQHF
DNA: TGTGCCAGCTCAGCCCGGGACAGGCTCCCGGGGGGTCAGCCCCAGCATTTT

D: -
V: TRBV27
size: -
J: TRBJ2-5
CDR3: CASSLLARQETQYF
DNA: TGTGCCAGCAGTTTATTGGCTCGACAAGAGACCCAGTACTTC

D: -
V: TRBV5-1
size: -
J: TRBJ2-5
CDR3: CASSLTTGPIETQYF
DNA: TGCGCCAGCAGCTTGACGACAGGCCCGATAGAGACCCAGTACTTC

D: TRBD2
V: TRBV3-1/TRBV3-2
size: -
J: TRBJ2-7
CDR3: CASSRSGGAGEQYF
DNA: TGTGCCAGCAGCCGGAGCGGGGGGGCCGGCGAGCAGTACTTC

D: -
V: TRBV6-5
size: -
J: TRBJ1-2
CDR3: CAAGRFSNYGYTF
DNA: TGTGCCGCAGGCAGGTTTTCAAACTATGGCTACACCTTC

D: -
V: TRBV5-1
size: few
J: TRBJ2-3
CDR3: CASSFQGGTQYF
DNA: TGCGCCAGCAGCTTCCAGGGTGGTACGCAGTATTTT

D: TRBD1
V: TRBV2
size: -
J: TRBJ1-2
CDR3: CASSVIPGQGGDGYTF
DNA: TGTGCCAGCAGTGTTATACCGGGACAGGGGGGAGATGGCTACACCTTC

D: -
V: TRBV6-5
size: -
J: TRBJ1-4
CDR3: CASRTVNNEKLFF
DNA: TGTGCCAGCCGGACAGTGAATAATGAAAAACTGTTTTTT

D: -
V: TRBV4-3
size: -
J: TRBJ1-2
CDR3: CASSQEVRVPQGYTF
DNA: TGCGCCAGCAGCCAAGAGGTCAGGGTCCCCCAAGGCTACACCTTC

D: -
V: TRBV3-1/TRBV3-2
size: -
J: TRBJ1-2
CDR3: CASSQGAGEHYGYTF
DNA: TGTGCCAGCAGCCAAGGGGCCGGCGAACACTATGGCTACACCTTC

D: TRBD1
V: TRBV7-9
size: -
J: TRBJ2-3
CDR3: CASSRSLTGADTQYF
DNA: TGTGCCAGCAGCCGAAGCCTTACAGGGGCAGATACGCAGTATTTT

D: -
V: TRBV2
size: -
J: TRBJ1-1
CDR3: CASSGVGDTEAFF
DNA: TGTGCCAGCTCTGGGGTCGGGGACACTGAAGCTTTCTTT

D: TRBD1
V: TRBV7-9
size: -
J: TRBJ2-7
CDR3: CASTPTGVPYEQYF
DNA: TGTGCCAGCACCCCGACAGGGGTTCCCTACGAGCAGTACTTC

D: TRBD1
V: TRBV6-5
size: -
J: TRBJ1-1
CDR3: CARQGKNTEAFF
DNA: TGTGCCAGACAGGGGAAGAACACTGAAGCTTTCTTT

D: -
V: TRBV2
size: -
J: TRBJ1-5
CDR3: CASSDGVDGAQHF
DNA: TGTGCCAGCAGTGATGGGGTAGACGGGGCCCAGCATTTT

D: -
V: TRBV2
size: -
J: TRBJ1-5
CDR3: CASSEDQGGNQPQHF
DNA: TGTGCCAGCAGTGAAGACCAGGGTGGAAATCAGCCCCAGCATTTT

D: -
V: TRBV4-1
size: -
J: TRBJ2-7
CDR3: CASSRPSEQYF
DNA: TGCGCCAGCAGCCGGCCGTCCGAGCAGTACTTC

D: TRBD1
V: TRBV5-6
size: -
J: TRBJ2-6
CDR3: CASSLDRGRLGANVLTF
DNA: TGTGCCAGCAGCTTAGACAGGGGGCGGTTGGGGGCCAACGTCCTGACTTTC

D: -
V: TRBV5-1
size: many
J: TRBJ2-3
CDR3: CASSKQQSTDTQYF
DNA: TGCGCCAGCAGCAAACAGCAAAGCACAGATACGCAGTATTTT

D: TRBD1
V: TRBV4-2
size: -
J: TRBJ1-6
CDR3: CASSQDGAGGFNSPLHF
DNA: TGTGCCAGCAGCCAAGATGGGGCAGGGGGTTTTAATTCACCCCTCCACTTT

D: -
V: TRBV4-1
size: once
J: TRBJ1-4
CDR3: CASRPLGLHNEKLFF
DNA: TGCGCCAGCAGGCCTTTGGGACTTCATAATGAAAAACTGTTTTTT

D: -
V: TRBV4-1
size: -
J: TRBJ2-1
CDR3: CASTKGGPPGEQFF
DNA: TGCGCCAGCACCAAAGGAGGCCCCCCCGGTGAGCAGTTCTTC

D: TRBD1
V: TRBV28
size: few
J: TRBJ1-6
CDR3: CASSREGQGDSPLHF
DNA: TGTGCCAGCAGTCGAGAGGGACAGGGGGATTCACCCCTCCACTTT

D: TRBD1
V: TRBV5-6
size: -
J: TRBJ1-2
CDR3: CASSPGQLNYGYTF
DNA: TGTGCCAGCAGCCCGGGACAGCTAAACTATGGCTACACCTTC

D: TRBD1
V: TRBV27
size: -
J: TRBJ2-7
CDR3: CASSSFAGQVVYEQYF
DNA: TGTGCCAGCAGTTCTTTTGCGGGACAGGTAGTCTACGAGCAGTACTTC

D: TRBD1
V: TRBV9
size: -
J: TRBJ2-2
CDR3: CASSPRQGTTGELFF
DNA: TGTGCCAGCAGCCCACGACAGGGGACTACCGGGGAGCTGTTTTTT

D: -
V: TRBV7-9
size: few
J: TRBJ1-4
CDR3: CASSFGSGSTNEKLFF
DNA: TGTGCCAGCAGCTTCGGATCAGGGTCAACTAATGAAAAACTGTTTTTT

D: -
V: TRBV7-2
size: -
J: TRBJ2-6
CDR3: CASSFLATGANVLTF
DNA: TGTGCCAGCAGCTTCCTAGCCACCGGGGCCAACGTCCTGACTTTC

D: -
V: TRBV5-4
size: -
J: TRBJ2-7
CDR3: CASSPPRGGAGEQYF
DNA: TGTGCCAGCAGCCCACCAAGGGGGGGAGCAGGCGAGCAGTACTTC

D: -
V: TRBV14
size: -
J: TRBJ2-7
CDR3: CASSQSIAPQYF
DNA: TGTGCCAGCAGCCAGAGTATCGCGCCGCAGTACTTC

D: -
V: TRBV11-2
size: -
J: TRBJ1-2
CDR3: CASSLDQSVFGYTF
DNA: TGTGCCAGCAGCTTAGATCAATCGGTTTTCGGCTACACCTTC

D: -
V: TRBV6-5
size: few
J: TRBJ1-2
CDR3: CASSYRGIGYTF
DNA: TGTGCCAGCAGTTACAGAGGTATTGGCTACACCTTC

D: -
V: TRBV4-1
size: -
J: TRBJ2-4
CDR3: CASSLTTGAKNIQYF
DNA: TGCGCCAGCAGCCTAACTACAGGGGCCAAAAACATTCAGTACTTC

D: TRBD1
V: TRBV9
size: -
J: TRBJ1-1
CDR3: CASSPRGDSSNTEAFF
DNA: TGTGCCAGCAGCCCAAGGGGGGACAGCTCGAACACTGAAGCTTTCTTT

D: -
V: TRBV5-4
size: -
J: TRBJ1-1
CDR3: CASSLQGTGTEAFF
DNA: TGTGCCAGCAGCTTGCAGGGGACCGGGACTGAAGCTTTCTTT

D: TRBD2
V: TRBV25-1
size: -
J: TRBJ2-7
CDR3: CASSPSGSGGPDYEQYF
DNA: TGTGCCAGCAGTCCATCGGGTAGCGGGGGCCCTGACTACGAGCAGTACTTC

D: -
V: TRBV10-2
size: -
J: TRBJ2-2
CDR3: CASGGTDFGTGELFF
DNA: TGCGCCAGCGGCGGGACGGATTTTGGGACCGGGGAGCTGTTTTTT

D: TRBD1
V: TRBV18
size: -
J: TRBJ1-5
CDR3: CASSPRDSQNQPQHF
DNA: TGTGCCAGCTCACCCAGGGACAGTCAGAATCAGCCCCAGCATTTT

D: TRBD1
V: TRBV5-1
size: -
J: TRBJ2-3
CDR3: CASSLGGEDTQYF
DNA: TGCGCCAGCAGCTTAGGGGGCGAAGATACGCAGTATTTT

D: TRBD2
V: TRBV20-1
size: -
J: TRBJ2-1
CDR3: CSASPPRGGIYNEQFF
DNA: TGCAGTGCTAGTCCCCCCCGGGGGGGGATCTACAATGAGCAGTTCTTC

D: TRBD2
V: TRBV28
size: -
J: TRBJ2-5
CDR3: CASALPRAGGETQYF
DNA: TGTGCCAGCGCTTTACCCCGAGCGGGGGGGGAGACCCAGTACTTC

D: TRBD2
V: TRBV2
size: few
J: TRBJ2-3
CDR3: CASSAGTSGSDTQYF
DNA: TGTGCCAGCAGCGCCGGGACTAGCGGCTCAGATACGCAGTATTTT

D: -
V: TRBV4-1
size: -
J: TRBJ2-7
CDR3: CASSQFGLGSYEQYF
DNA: TGCGCCAGCAGCCAGTTTGGACTGGGCTCCTACGAGCAGTACTTC

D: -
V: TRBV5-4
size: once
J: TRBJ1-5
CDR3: CASSLDPGSNQPQHF
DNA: TGTGCCAGCAGCCTCGACCCGGGGAGCAATCAGCCCCAGCATTTT

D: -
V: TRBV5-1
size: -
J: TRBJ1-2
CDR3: CASSSPEGYYGYTF
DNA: TGCGCCAGCAGCTCTCCTGAGGGATACTATGGCTACACCTTC

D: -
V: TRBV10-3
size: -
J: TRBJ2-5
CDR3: CAISDGVQETQYF
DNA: TGTGCCATCAGTGACGGGGTCCAAGAGACCCAGTACTTC